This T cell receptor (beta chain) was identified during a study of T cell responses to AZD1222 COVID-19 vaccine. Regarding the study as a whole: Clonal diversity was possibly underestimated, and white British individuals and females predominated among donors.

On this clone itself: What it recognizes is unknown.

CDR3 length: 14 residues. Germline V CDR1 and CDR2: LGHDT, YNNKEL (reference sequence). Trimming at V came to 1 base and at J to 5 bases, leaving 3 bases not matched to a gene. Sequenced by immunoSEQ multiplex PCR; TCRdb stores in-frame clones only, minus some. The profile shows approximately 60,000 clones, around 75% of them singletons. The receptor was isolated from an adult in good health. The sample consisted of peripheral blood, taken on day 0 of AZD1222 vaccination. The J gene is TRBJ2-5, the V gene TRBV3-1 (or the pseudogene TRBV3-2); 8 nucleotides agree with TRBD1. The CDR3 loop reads CASSQANRGETQYF. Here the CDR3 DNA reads TGTGCCAGCAGCCAAGCGAACAGGGGGGAGACCCAGTACTTC.